The clone carrying this TCR beta chain was observed once. Its antigen is not known. V trimming: 0 bases; J trimming: 6 bases; junction bases outside the gene matches: 10. The CDR3 sequence is 15 residues long. CDR1 and CDR2 from the germline V gene are DFQATT and SNEGSKA (reference sequence). RNA transcripts were the template, and TCR beta CDR3 regions were amplified from them. RT-PCR was first run with HTBI primers, then multiplex PCR in a second round. TCRdb reanalysed the multiplex PCR reads using MiXCR and keeps one entry per CDR3 protein. The table shows about 210,000 distinct CDR3 sequences, with about 32% occurring only once. This specimen belongs to a study of Graves' ophthalmopathy and Graves' hyperthyroidism. Notes on the study in general: Among expanded thyroid clonotypes above 0.001 frequency, most also occurred in blood.

The source is a man aged 45-60 years with Graves' ophthalmopathy. What was sequenced was peripheral blood. This rearrangement joins TRBV20-1 to TRBJ2-7; 8 nucleotides line up with TRBD2. The CDR3 here is CSARDSGTSFGEQYF. The CDR3 bases are TGCAGTGCTAGAGATTCCGGGACTAGTTTTGGCGAGCAGTACTTC.